The rows below give T cell receptor beta chains drawn from one sample of a study of T cell changes during pregnancy in multiple sclerosis. Clones were read by immunoSEQ multiplex PCR, and TCRdb kept only the in-frame ones, dropping some. The sample lists tens of thousands of clones, 80% to 95% seen once, with 2.5% to 3.5% in the top ten. The sequencing here drew on peripheral blood, taken in the third trimester of pregnancy. The receptors were sampled from a female donor in good health, enrolled as a control in a pregnancy study. CDR3s include the opening cysteine and the closing phenylalanine or tryptophan. D genes are given only for firm matches. Part of the rows lack a size; the others show once, few, many or a class for expanded clones.

abundance: once; j_gene: TRBJ2-7; d_gene: TRBD2; v_gene: TRBV6-6; CDR3aa: CAGGAGVREQYF; CDR3nt: TGTGCCGGCGGGGCGGGAGTGAGGGAGCAGTACTTC
abundance: NA; j_gene: TRBJ1-2; d_gene: NA; v_gene: TRBV29-1; CDR3aa: CSVPLPGVEGYTF; CDR3nt: TGCAGCGTTCCTCTGCCGGGGGTTGAGGGCTACACCTTC
abundance: NA; j_gene: TRBJ1-6; d_gene: NA; v_gene: TRBV4-2; CDR3aa: CASSQVWGGNSPLHF; CDR3nt: TGTGCCAGCAGCCAAGTTTGGGGGGGTAATTCACCCCTCCACTTT
abundance: NA; j_gene: TRBJ2-7; d_gene: TRBD2; v_gene: TRBV19; CDR3aa: CASSIGALAGEEEQYF; CDR3nt: TGTGCCAGTAGTATAGGGGCTCTAGCGGGAGAAGAAGAGCAGTACTTC
abundance: NA; j_gene: TRBJ1-5; d_gene: NA; v_gene: TRBV19; CDR3aa: CASISGGGISNQPQHF; CDR3nt: TGTGCCAGTATCTCCGGGGGAGGGATCAGCAATCAGCCCCAGCATTTT
abundance: NA; j_gene: TRBJ1-5; d_gene: TRBD1; v_gene: TRBV27; CDR3aa: CAGRRQGAGSNQPQHF; CDR3nt: TGTGCCGGGCGACGACAGGGGGCGGGCAGCAATCAGCCCCAGCATTTT
abundance: NA; j_gene: TRBJ2-7; d_gene: NA; v_gene: TRBV19; CDR3aa: CATSGPVGPYEQYF; CDR3nt: TGTGCCACCAGCGGGCCAGTTGGACCCTACGAGCAGTACTTC
abundance: once; j_gene: TRBJ1-1; d_gene: TRBD1; v_gene: TRBV5-4; CDR3aa: CASSLVGTANSLGTFF; CDR3nt: TGTGCCAGCAGCTTGGTAGGGACAGCCAATAGTCTCGGGACTTTCTTT
abundance: NA; j_gene: TRBJ1-3; d_gene: TRBD1; v_gene: TRBV7-8; CDR3aa: CASSPGTGDGNTIYF; CDR3nt: TGTGCCAGCAGTCCCGGGACAGGGGACGGAAACACCATATATTTT
abundance: NA; j_gene: TRBJ1-5; d_gene: NA; v_gene: TRBV14; CDR3aa: CASSRAGGQPQHF; CDR3nt: TGTGCCAGCAGCCGAGCGGGGGGACAGCCCCAGCATTTT
abundance: few; j_gene: TRBJ1-3; d_gene: NA; v_gene: TRBV2; CDR3aa: CASSEERGFYSGNTIYF; CDR3nt: TGTGCCAGCAGTGAGGAAAGGGGTTTCTACTCTGGAAACACCATATATTTT
abundance: NA; j_gene: TRBJ2-7; d_gene: TRBD2; v_gene: TRBV7-2; CDR3aa: CASSLLAGERYEQYF; CDR3nt: TGTGCCAGCAGCTTACTAGCGGGAGAAAGGTACGAGCAGTACTTC
abundance: NA; j_gene: TRBJ2-5; d_gene: NA; v_gene: TRBV5-1; CDR3aa: CASSLGARETQYF; CDR3nt: TGCGCCAGCAGCTTGGGAGCGCGGGAGACCCAGTACTTC
abundance: NA; j_gene: TRBJ1-2; d_gene: NA; v_gene: TRBV4-1; CDR3aa: CASSQVSLDGYTF; CDR3nt: TGCGCCAGCAGCCAAGTATCCCTAGATGGCTACACCTTC
abundance: NA; j_gene: TRBJ1-1; d_gene: NA; v_gene: TRBV29-1; CDR3aa: CSVERGRGTEAFF; CDR3nt: TGCAGCGTTGAGAGAGGGAGGGGCACTGAAGCTTTCTTT
abundance: NA; j_gene: TRBJ2-1; d_gene: NA; v_gene: TRBV15; CDR3aa: CATSRDHERSSYNEQFF; CDR3nt: TGTGCCACCAGCAGAGATCACGAAAGGAGCTCCTACAATGAGCAGTTCTTC
abundance: NA; j_gene: TRBJ2-3; d_gene: TRBD2; v_gene: TRBV7-2; CDR3aa: CASSFLTSGTVADTQYF; CDR3nt: TGTGCCAGCAGCTTTCTAACTAGCGGAACGGTAGCAGATACGCAGTATTTT
abundance: NA; j_gene: TRBJ2-2; d_gene: TRBD2; v_gene: TRBV27; CDR3aa: CASSSLFSGFTGELFF; CDR3nt: TGTGCCAGCAGTTCCCTCTTTAGCGGGTTCACCGGGGAGCTGTTTTTT